These T cell receptor beta chains were read from a single sample in a study of blood T cells in healthy people across ages. TCRdb recomputed calls from the 5' RACE reads with MiXCR, one row per CDR3 protein. The data hold approximately 670,000 distinct CDR3 sequences, with approximately 40% observed a single time. The specimen sequenced was blood. The receptors were sampled from a man aged 80 or over in good health. CDR3s include the opening cysteine and the closing phenylalanine or tryptophan. The D gene is left open where the match is weak. Expanded clones are given a class, and other clones once, few, many or no size at all.

CDR3nt	CDR3aa	d_gene	abundance	v_gene	len	j_gene
TGTGCCTGGAGTCGGGGCACATACAATGAGCAGTTCTTC	CAWSRGTYNEQFF	NA	NA	TRBV30	13	TRBJ2-1
TGTGCCAGCTCACCCCAGGGCCAGGGCCCCTACGAGCAGTACTTC	CASSPQGQGPYEQYF	NA	few	TRBV18	15	TRBJ2-7
TGCGCCAGCAGCCTTGGGACTACCAAATCCCACGAGCAGTACTTC	CASSLGTTKSHEQYF	TRBD2	NA	TRBV5-1	15	TRBJ2-7
TGTGCCAGCAGTAAGGGGGGGACGGGCGAGCAGTACTTC	CASSKGGTGEQYF	NA	NA	TRBV12-3/TRBV12-4	13	TRBJ2-7
TGCAGCGTCAGAGACGCGGGGGAGCAGCCCCAGCATTTT	CSVRDAGEQPQHF	NA	NA	TRBV29-1	13	TRBJ1-5
TGTGCCAGCACTTTGATGGTAGCAGGGCGTAATGAGCAGTTCTTC	CASTLMVAGRNEQFF	NA	few	TRBV6-6	15	TRBJ2-1
TGTGCCGGGAGTGTTGGGAGAAATGAGCAGTTCTTC	CAGSVGRNEQFF	NA	NA	TRBV30	12	TRBJ2-1
TGTGCCAGCAGCTTCCCGTCCGCGGGAGGGCGGAATGAGCAGTTCTTC	CASSFPSAGGRNEQFF	TRBD2	few	TRBV11-1	16	TRBJ2-1
TGTGCCAGCAACCAAGAAGGGCGGGGGGACATTCCCTACGAGCAGTACTTC	CASNQEGRGDIPYEQYF	TRBD2	NA	TRBV4-2	17	TRBJ2-7
TGCAGTGGTAGCGGGAGGCGGGGGTTTAATGAGCAGTTCTTC	CSGSGRRGFNEQFF	TRBD2	few	TRBV20-1	14	TRBJ2-1
TGTGCCAGCAGCCATGGGACTAGCGGGGGGGCCGCGCAGTTCTTC	CASSHGTSGGAAQFF	TRBD2	NA	TRBV3-1	15	TRBJ2-1
TGTGCCAGCAGCTTAGGCGGGGCTAGCGAGGATGAGCAGTACTTC	CASSLGGASEDEQYF	NA	NA	TRBV7-2	15	TRBJ2-5
TGTGCCTGGAGTGTAGACAGGGATGGCTACACCTTC	CAWSVDRDGYTF	TRBD1	NA	TRBV30	12	TRBJ1-2
TGTGCCAGCAGTGTGACTAGCGGGAGATGGAATGAGCAGTACTTC	CASSVTSGRWNEQYF	TRBD2	NA	TRBV12-3/TRBV12-4	15	TRBJ2-7
TGCAGCTCTCGGGGACAGGGTGGCGAGACCCAGTACTTC	CSSRGQGGETQYF	TRBD1	many	TRBV29-1	13	TRBJ2-5
TGTGCCAGCAGTCAAGCGGGAGGCCACACAGATACGCAGTATTTT	CASSQAGGHTDTQYF	TRBD2	few	TRBV27	15	TRBJ2-3
TGTGCCACCAGTGATTTGAAGGCAGGGGTTGAAAAACTGTTTTTT	CATSDLKAGVEKLFF	NA	NA	TRBV24-1	15	TRBJ1-4
TGCGCCAGCGGAAGTCTACAGGGGACTGAAGCTTTCTTT	CASGSLQGTEAFF	TRBD1	NA	TRBV4-3	13	TRBJ1-1
TGTGCCAGCAGTTACAAGGTTGGCTACACCTTC	CASSYKVGYTF	NA	NA	TRBV6-2/TRBV6-3	11	TRBJ1-2
TGTGCCAGCCAGCGGGTGCGGAGCGGGGCCAACGTCCTGACTTTC	CASQRVRSGANVLTF	NA	few	TRBV6-5	15	TRBJ2-6
TGTGCCAGCAGCGACAGGGGGCAAGGTGAAAAACTGTTTTTT	CASSDRGQGEKLFF	TRBD1	NA	TRBV28	14	TRBJ1-4
TGTGCCAGCAGCTTAGCGGGGGTGGATATGCAGTATTTT	CASSLAGVDMQYF	NA	once	TRBV7-2	13	TRBJ2-3
TGTGCCAGCAGCGCCGGGACTACCTTCTACGAGCAGTACTTC	CASSAGTTFYEQYF	TRBD2	few	TRBV7-8	14	TRBJ2-7
TGTGCCAGCAGTTTAAGCCAAAACAATGAGCAGTTCTTC	CASSLSQNNEQFF	NA	few	TRBV28	13	TRBJ2-1
TGCAGTGCTAGAGATGCGGGGGCATCCTACAATGAGCAGTACTTC	CSARDAGASYNEQYF	NA	NA	TRBV20-1	15	TRBJ2-7
TGCGCCAGCAGCTTTACAGGTTTGGCAGATATGCAGTATTTT	CASSFTGLADMQYF	NA	NA	TRBV5-1	14	TRBJ2-3
TGCGCCAGCAGCCAAGAACTAGCGGGAGGTCTTGGGAGGGTTTGGGAAATGGGGGAGCAGTACTTC	CASSQELAGGLGRVWEMGEQYF	TRBD2	few	TRBV4-3	22	TRBJ2-4